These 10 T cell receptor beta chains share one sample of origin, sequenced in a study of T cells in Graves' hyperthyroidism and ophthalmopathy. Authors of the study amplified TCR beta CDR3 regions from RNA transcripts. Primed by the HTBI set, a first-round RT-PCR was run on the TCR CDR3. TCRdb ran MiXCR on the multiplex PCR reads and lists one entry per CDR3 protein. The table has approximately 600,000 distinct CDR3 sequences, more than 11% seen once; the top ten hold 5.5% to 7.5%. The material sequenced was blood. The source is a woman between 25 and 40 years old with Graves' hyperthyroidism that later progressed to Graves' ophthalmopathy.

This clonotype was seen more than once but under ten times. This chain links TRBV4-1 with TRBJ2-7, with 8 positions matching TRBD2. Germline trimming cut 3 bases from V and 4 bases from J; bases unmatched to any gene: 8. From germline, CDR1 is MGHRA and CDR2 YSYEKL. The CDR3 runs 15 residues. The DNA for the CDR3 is TGCGCCAGCAGCCAGCCTCGGGGGGGAATGTACGAGCAGTACTTC. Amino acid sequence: CASSQPRGGMYEQYF.

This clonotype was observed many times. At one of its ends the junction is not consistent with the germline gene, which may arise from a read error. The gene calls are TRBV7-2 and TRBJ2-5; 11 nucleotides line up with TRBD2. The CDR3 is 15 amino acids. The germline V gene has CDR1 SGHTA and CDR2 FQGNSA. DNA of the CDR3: TGTGCCAGCAGCTTGGGACTAGCGGACCAAGGGACCCAGTACTTC. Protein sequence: CASSLGLADQGTQYF.

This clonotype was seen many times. CDR3 residues: CASSYDQAMNGYTF. CDR3 bases: TGTGCCAGCAGTTATGACCAGGCGATGAATGGCTACACCTTC. This chain connects TRBV6-5 to TRBJ1-2; D is undetermined. V gave up 3 bases and J gave up 6 bases, with 14 bases separating them. The CDR3 spans 14 residues. Germline V CDR1 and CDR2: MNHEY, SVGAGI.

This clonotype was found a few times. For the CDR3, the DNA is TGCGCCAGGCCCTTCGACAGGGCGGACTACAATGAGCAGTTCTTC. Translating it yields CARPFDRADYNEQFF. The V and J genes are TRBV5-1 and TRBJ2-1, with TRBD1 matching 7 bases. The CDR3 is made up of 15 amino acids. Losses at the gene ends were 8 bases for V and 3 bases for J; bases not matched to a gene: 11. CDR1 SGHRS and CDR2 YFSETQ come from the germline V gene.

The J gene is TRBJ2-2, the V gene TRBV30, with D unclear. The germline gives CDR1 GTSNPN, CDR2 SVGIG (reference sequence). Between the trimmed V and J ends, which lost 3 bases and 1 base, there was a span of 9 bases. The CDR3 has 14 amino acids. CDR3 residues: CAWRMAGNTGELFF. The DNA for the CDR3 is TGTGCCTGGAGAATGGCAGGGAACACCGGGGAGCTGTTTTTT.

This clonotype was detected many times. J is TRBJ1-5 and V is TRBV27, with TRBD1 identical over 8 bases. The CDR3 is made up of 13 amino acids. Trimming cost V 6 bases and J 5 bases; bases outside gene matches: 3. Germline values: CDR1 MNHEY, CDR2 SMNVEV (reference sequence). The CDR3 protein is CASSTTGDQPQHF. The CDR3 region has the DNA TGTGCCAGCAGCACGACAGGGGATCAGCCCCAGCATTTT.

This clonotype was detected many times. For the CDR3, the DNA is TGTGCCAGCAGCTTAGGAAACGGGAGGGCTTACGAGCAGTACTTC. As protein: CASSLGNGRAYEQYF. The genes are TRBV11-2 and TRBJ2-7, with 8 bases fitting TRBD2. This CDR3 is built from 15 residues. Germline V CDR1 and CDR2: SGHAT, FQNNGV. V was clipped by 1 base and J by 4 bases; unmatched bases: 6.

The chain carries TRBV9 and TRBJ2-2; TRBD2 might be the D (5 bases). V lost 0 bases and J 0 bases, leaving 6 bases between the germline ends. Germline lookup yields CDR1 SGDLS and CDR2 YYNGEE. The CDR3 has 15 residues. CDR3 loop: CASSVDGANTGELFF. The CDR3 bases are TGTGCCAGCAGCGTAGACGGGGCGAACACCGGGGAGCTGTTTTTT.

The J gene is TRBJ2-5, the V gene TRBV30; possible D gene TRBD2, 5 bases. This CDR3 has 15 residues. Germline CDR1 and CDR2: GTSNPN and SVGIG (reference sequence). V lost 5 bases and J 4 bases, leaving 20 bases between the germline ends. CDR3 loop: CAWGPTRTGRETQYF. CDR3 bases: TGTGCCTGGGGACCAACTAGGACGGGAAGAGAGACCCAGTACTTC.

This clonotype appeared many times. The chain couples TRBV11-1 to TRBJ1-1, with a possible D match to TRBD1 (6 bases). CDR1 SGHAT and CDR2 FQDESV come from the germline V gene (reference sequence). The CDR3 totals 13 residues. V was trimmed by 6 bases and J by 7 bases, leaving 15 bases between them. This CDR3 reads CASSLGQHGEAFF. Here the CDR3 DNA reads TGTGCCAGCAGTCTTGGACAGCACGGTGAAGCTTTCTTT.